This entry is about one T cell receptor (beta chain). Its antigen is unidentified. Genes and germline come from the mouse. The CDR3 end falls 1 residue outside the read, so it is completed with the germline J gene. V lost 5 bases and J lost 4; bases outside the gene matches: 6. Germline lookup yields CDR1 KGHPV and CDR2 FQNQEV (reference sequence). The CDR3 runs 14 residues. The time point is: mouse harvest day 7 after allogeneic transplant. The graft held 10^6 splenic CD5+ T cells and 10^7 T-cell-depleted bone marrow cells. Mice had MHC-mismatched B6 into BALB/c GVHD, sampled day 7 or 14. This sample is drawn from a study of tissue T cells after allogeneic stem cell transplantation. Study-level results: The patient cohort was small and clinically heterogeneous, with limited sampling depth.

Using immunoSEQ multiplex PCR, the repertoire was profiled, and TCRdb retains in-frame clones only, with some absent. This table has thousands of clones, about 45% appearing once. This chain joins TRBV26 and TRBJ1-1; 8 positions match TRBD1. Sequencing was carried out using gut tissue. This clonotype was sampled from a female BALB/c mouse given C57BL/6 T cells with graft-versus-host disease after an allogeneic hematopoietic cell transplant. This chain's CDR3 is CASSGNRGITEVFF. Partial CDR3 DNA: TGTGCCAGCAGTGGTAACAGGGGGATCACAGAAGTCTTC. The whole variable domain, remainder taken from reference TRBV26 and TRBJ1-1, is NSKVIQTPRYLVKGQGQKAKMRCIPEKGHPVVFWYQQNKNNEFKFLINFQNQEVLQQIDMTEKRFSAECPSNSPCSLEIQSSEAGDSALYLCASSGNRGITEVFFGKGTRLTVV.